These T cell receptor beta chains were read from a single sample in a study of T cells after yellow fever vaccination. TCRdb ran MiXCR on the 5' RACE reads and lists one entry per CDR3 protein. Of about 260,000 distinct CDR3 sequences detected, 10% to 15% appear once; the ten largest clones hold approximately 0.49%. This specimen was CD4+ T cells sorted from PBMCs, taken 45 days after the yellow fever booster vaccination. Receptor source: a young man who received the YFV17D yellow fever vaccine. CDR3s include the opening cysteine and the closing phenylalanine or tryptophan. The order of the fields is V gene, J gene, D gene, clone size, CDR3 protein, CDR3 DNA. The D gene is left open where the match is weak. Size values are once, few and many counts, or a class for expanded clones, and some rows have none.

TRBV5-6	TRBJ2-5	TRBD1	NA	CASSLLDRDQETQYF	TGTGCCAGCAGCTTGTTGGACAGGGACCAAGAGACCCAGTACTTC
TRBV29-1	TRBJ2-3	TRBD2	NA	CSVDLGLVATDTQYF	TGCAGCGTTGATTTAGGACTAGTAGCGACAGATACGCAGTATTTT
TRBV19	TRBJ2-7	NA	few	CASSTATGNYEQYF	TGTGCCAGTAGTACCGCGACAGGCAATTACGAGCAGTACTTC
TRBV25-1	TRBJ2-7	NA	NA	CASRDGTYEQYF	TGTGCCAGCAGGGACGGGACCTACGAGCAGTACTTC
TRBV6-5	TRBJ1-4	NA	NA	CASSYSFSTNEKLFF	TGTGCCAGCAGTTACTCTTTTTCGACTAATGAAAAACTGTTTTTT
TRBV5-1	TRBJ1-5	NA	few	CASSPMGVGNQPQHF	TGCGCCAGCAGCCCTATGGGGGTCGGGAATCAGCCCCAGCATTTT
TRBV6-1	TRBJ2-7	TRBD2	NA	CASNEAGRGSYEQYF	TGTGCCAGCAATGAAGCGGGGCGGGGGTCCTACGAGCAGTACTTC
TRBV29-1	TRBJ1-2	NA	NA	CSVGPTAPTAPLTF	TGCAGCGTTGGTCCGACAGCCCCGACAGCCCCGCTCACCTTC
TRBV28	TRBJ2-3	NA	few	CASRERSSFPDTQYF	TGTGCCAGCAGGGAGCGGAGCTCCTTTCCAGATACGCAGTATTTT
TRBV29-1	TRBJ1-1	TRBD1	few	CSVEGQSNTEAFF	TGCAGCGTTGAGGGACAGTCGAACACTGAAGCTTTCTTT
TRBV29-1	TRBJ2-3	TRBD2	NA	CSARLAGGPSDTQYF	TGCAGCGCCCGACTAGCGGGAGGGCCGTCAGATACGCAGTATTTT
TRBV9	TRBJ2-3	NA	few	CASSAEDTQYF	TGTGCCAGCAGCGCGGAGGATACGCAGTATTTT
TRBV20-1	TRBJ2-1	NA	NA	CSAQTSQQGLNEQFF	TGCAGTGCTCAAACTAGCCAGCAGGGGTTAAATGAGCAGTTCTTC
TRBV24-1	TRBJ2-1	TRBD2	few	CATSDPTLGSGRIGEQFF	TGTGCCACCAGTGATCCTACCCTAGGGAGCGGGAGGATTGGTGAGCAGTTCTTC
TRBV6-2/TRBV6-3	TRBJ2-3	TRBD2	few	CASRPGTSGRTDTQYF	TGTGCCAGCCGGCCCGGGACTAGCGGGAGAACAGATACGCAGTATTTT
TRBV7-6	TRBJ2-7	NA	few	CASSLESLGEQYF	TGTGCCAGCAGCCTAGAGTCGTTGGGTGAGCAGTACTTC
TRBV7-3	TRBJ2-1	TRBD2	few	CACSGTSGRAVGYNEQFF	TGTGCCTGCAGCGGCACTAGCGGGAGGGCCGTTGGTTACAATGAGCAGTTCTTC
TRBV12-5	TRBJ2-1	NA	NA	CASVNLNEQFF	TGTGCTAGTGTTAACCTAAATGAGCAGTTCTTC
TRBV15	TRBJ2-6	NA	many	CATSRDSGANVLTF	TGTGCCACCAGCAGAGACTCTGGGGCCAACGTCCTGACTTTC
TRBV20-1	TRBJ1-5	NA	NA	CSAGDIHSNQPQHF	TGCAGTGCCGGGGACATCCATAGCAATCAGCCCCAGCATTTT
TRBV5-1	TRBJ2-2	NA	few	CASSLIQGGTGELFF	TGCGCCAGCAGCTTGATACAGGGTGGCACCGGGGAGCTGTTTTTT
TRBV4-3	TRBJ2-7	NA	NA	CASSQVGRGEQYF	TGCGCCAGCAGCCAAGTGGGGCGAGGCGAGCAGTACTTC
TRBV20-1	TRBJ2-7	TRBD2	few	CSARTPQREGQYF	TGCAGTGCTAGAACCCCTCAGAGGGAGGGACAGTACTTC
TRBV9	TRBJ2-1	TRBD2	NA	CASSLTPPGLASHEQFF	TGTGCCAGCAGCCTCACTCCACCGGGACTAGCCTCTCATGAGCAGTTCTTC
TRBV7-2	TRBJ1-1	NA	many	CASSKDSVTFF	TGTGCCAGCAGCAAGGACAGTGTGACTTTCTTT
TRBV20-1	TRBJ2-5	TRBD2	once	CSPQGGAFQETQYF	TGCAGTCCCCAGGGAGGGGCTTTTCAAGAGACCCAGTACTTC
TRBV4-3	TRBJ2-3	NA	few	CASSQGPNISPADTQYF	TGCGCCAGCAGCCAAGGCCCCAACATTTCGCCGGCAGATACGCAGTATTTT
TRBV18	TRBJ2-7	TRBD2	few	CASSPNARPGGRTYEQYF	TGTGCCAGCTCACCAAATGCCCGCCCGGGCGGGAGGACCTACGAGCAGTACTTC
TRBV20-1	TRBJ2-7	NA	few	CSARGGSRDYEQYF	TGCAGTGCCAGAGGGGGAAGCAGGGACTACGAGCAGTACTTC
TRBV4-3	TRBJ2-1	NA	NA	CASSQGGGNEQFF	TGCGCCAGCAGCCAAGGTGGGGGCAATGAGCAGTTCTTC
TRBV5-1	TRBJ2-7	TRBD2	few	CASSSTAGGPYEQYF	TGCGCCAGCAGCTCCACAGCGGGAGGGCCCTACGAGCAGTACTTC
TRBV7-2	TRBJ2-3	NA	few	CASSTLPGDTQYF	TGTGCCAGCAGCACATTGCCCGGCGATACGCAGTATTTT
TRBV7-9	TRBJ1-6	NA	NA	CASTPQGGTINSPLHF	TGTGCCAGCACCCCGCAAGGGGGGACCATCAATTCACCCCTCCACTTT
TRBV7-9	TRBJ2-5	NA	NA	CASSRLYETQYF	TGTGCCAGCAGCCGCCTCTATGAGACCCAGTACTTC
TRBV7-9	TRBJ2-7	NA	few	CASSLLSSSYEQYF	TGTGCCAGCAGCTTACTTAGTAGCTCCTACGAGCAGTACTTC
TRBV11-1	TRBJ2-1	NA	few	CASSLGRFRGDSDNEQFF	TGTGCCAGCAGCTTAGGACGCTTCAGGGGTGACTCTGACAATGAGCAGTTCTTC
TRBV4-3	TRBJ1-4	NA	many	CASSQEFGRAEKLFF	TGCGCCAGCAGCCAAGAGTTTGGGAGGGCTGAAAAACTGTTTTTT
TRBV10-3	TRBJ2-2	NA	NA	CAIRQDRRDGELFF	TGTGCCATCAGACAGGATCGCAGGGACGGGGAGCTGTTTTTT
TRBV7-3	TRBJ2-3	NA	few	CASSPTSLRTDTQYF	TGTGCCAGCAGCCCGACTAGTCTGCGCACAGATACGCAGTATTTT
TRBV5-6	TRBJ2-1	NA	few	CASSSGAGSYNEQFF	TGTGCCAGCAGCTCGGGAGCTGGCTCCTACAATGAGCAGTTCTTC
TRBV20-1	TRBJ1-2	TRBD1	few	CSARDPDRGLHGYTF	TGCAGTGCTAGAGACCCGGACAGGGGGCTGCATGGCTACACCTTC
TRBV15	TRBJ2-7	TRBD2	NA	CATSRGAGDVYEQYF	TGTGCCACCAGCAGAGGAGCGGGAGACGTCTACGAGCAGTACTTC
TRBV29-1	TRBJ2-3	NA	few	CSVDRTDTQYF	TGCAGCGTTGACCGGACAGATACGCAGTATTTT
TRBV20-1	TRBJ1-1	NA	many	CSASGRTEAFF	TGCAGTGCTAGTGGGCGTACTGAAGCTTTCTTT
TRBV28	TRBJ2-1	TRBD1	few	CASRDRAASYNEQFF	TGTGCCAGCCGTGACAGGGCCGCCTCCTACAATGAGCAGTTCTTC
TRBV7-2	TRBJ2-5	TRBD2	few	CASSSGGLGETQYF	TGTGCCAGCAGCTCGGGGGGGCTGGGGGAGACCCAGTACTTC
TRBV29-1	TRBJ2-5	TRBD1	few	CSVAGQAGETQYF	TGCAGCGTTGCGGGACAGGCCGGGGAGACCCAGTACTTC
TRBV4-3	TRBJ1-6	TRBD1	NA	CASSQADRGNSPLHF	TGCGCCAGCAGCCAAGCTGACAGGGGTAATTCACCCCTCCACTTT
TRBV20-1	TRBJ2-1	TRBD2	few	CSAPWTSGSKEQFF	TGCAGTGCCCCTTGGACTAGCGGGAGTAAAGAGCAGTTCTTC
TRBV5-1	TRBJ2-7	NA	NA	CASRWTATESYEQYF	TGCGCCAGCAGATGGACAGCTACTGAATCCTACGAGCAGTACTTC
TRBV10-2	TRBJ1-2	NA	NA	CATHPAGWDYGYTF	TGCGCCACCCACCCTGCGGGCTGGGACTATGGCTACACCTTC
TRBV6-2/TRBV6-3	TRBJ2-3	TRBD2	few	CASRGTSRADTQYF	TGTGCCAGCAGGGGGACTAGTCGGGCAGATACGCAGTATTTT